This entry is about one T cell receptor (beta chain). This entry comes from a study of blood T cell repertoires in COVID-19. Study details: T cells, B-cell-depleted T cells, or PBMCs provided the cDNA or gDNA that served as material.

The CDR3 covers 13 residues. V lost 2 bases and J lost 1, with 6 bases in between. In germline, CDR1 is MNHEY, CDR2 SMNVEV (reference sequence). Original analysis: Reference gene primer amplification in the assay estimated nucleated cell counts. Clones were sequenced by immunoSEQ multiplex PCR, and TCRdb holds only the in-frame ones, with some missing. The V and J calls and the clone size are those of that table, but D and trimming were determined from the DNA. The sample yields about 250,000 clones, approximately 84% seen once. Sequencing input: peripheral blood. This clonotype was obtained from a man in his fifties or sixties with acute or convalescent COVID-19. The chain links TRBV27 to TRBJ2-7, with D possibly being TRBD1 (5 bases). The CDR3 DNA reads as TGTGCCAGCAGTTTAGCAGGGTCCTACGAGCAGTACTTC. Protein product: CASSLAGSYEQYF.